These T cell receptor beta chains were read from a single sample in a study of shared clonotypes between healthy human individuals. TCRdb keeps only in-frame clones here, not all; method: immunoSEQ multiplex PCR. The table records fewer than 1.4 million clones, 75% to 85% of them present only once. The sample taken for sequencing was memory CD4+ T cells from PBMCs. The receptors were sampled from a man between 18 and 29 years old in good health. Some clones in this sample may be carry-over from other donors' samples. Both conserved end residues are part of each CDR3. Clone size, where shown, is once, few, many, or a class for clones that have expanded.

V gene	clone size	J gene	CDR3 protein
TRBV4-1	many	TRBJ2-3	CASSRTGGGRKGDTQYF
TRBV5-1	.	TRBJ2-5	CASSYGTANQETQYF
TRBV28	few	TRBJ1-5	CASKRQSNQPQHF
TRBV2	many	TRBJ1-5	CASSELDSDQPQHF
TRBV5-6	.	TRBJ1-1	CASSLGGLVGLNTEAFF
TRBV30	.	TRBJ1-1	CAWKTGPLTFSEAFF
TRBV7-8	few	TRBJ2-7	CASSLVVGNKPTGEQYF
TRBV11-2	.	TRBJ2-7	CASSLEWGVYEQYF
TRBV29-1	few	TRBJ2-1	CSVDRAISYNEQFF
TRBV19	few	TRBJ1-1	CASTSRVTEAFF
TRBV7-8	.	TRBJ1-3	CASSSLLGHTDTIYF
TRBV9	.	TRBJ2-1	CASSVEPQSPSGIEGEQFF
TRBV29-1	few	.	CSVEPEGGGSYEQYF
TRBV28	.	TRBJ1-3	CASSPWTGKPGNTIYF
TRBV7-9	.	TRBJ2-1	CASSLEEGGRYNEQFF
TRBV2	.	TRBJ1-2	CASSGGQARGGYTF
TRBV5-8	.	TRBJ2-1	CASSSGLALNEQFF
TRBV19	.	TRBJ1-2	CASSFNLQGNENYGYTF
TRBV9	once	TRBJ2-1	CASSVVGGAGEQFF
TRBV10-3	.	TRBJ2-1	CAISRLAGGSSYNEQFF
TRBV5-1	few	TRBJ2-1	CASSLWGPGNEQFF
TRBV29-1	.	TRBJ2-2	CSCGWGHLNTGELFF
TRBV5-4	.	TRBJ2-5	CASSLANLETQYF
TRBV19	.	TRBJ2-7	CASSLAYEQYF
TRBV7-9	.	TRBJ2-3	CASSFSAFTDTQYF
TRBV7-8	.	TRBJ2-1	CASSLVGLAGGEEQFF
TRBV10-2	many	TRBJ2-1	CASSDPGLNNEQFF